Below are 28 T cell receptor beta chains sequenced from a single sample in a study of blood T cell repertoires in COVID-19. The repertoire was sequenced with immunoSEQ multiplex PCR; TCRdb's copy has only in-frame clones and lacks some. Among roughly 130,000 clones listed, approximately 86% were seen once. Source material: PBMCs or T cells enriched from blood (not recorded which). These receptors were taken from a woman aged 50 to 60 who had recovered from COVID-19.

This sequence joins TRBV6-5 and TRBJ1-1; TRBD1 aligns across 9 bases. Germline V gene lookup returns CDR1 MNHEY and CDR2 SVGAGI. The V and J ends lost 4 bases and 1 base, in that order; junction bases with no gene match: 4. The CDR3 sequence is 15 residues long. For the CDR3, the DNA is TGTGCCAGCAGTTCCCTGACAGGGGGGAACACTGAAGCTTTCTTT. This sequence encodes CASSSLTGGNTEAFF.

V usage is TRBV11-2 and J usage is TRBJ1-6, with D perhaps matching TRBD1 (6 bases). The germline CDR1 and CDR2 sequences are SGHAT and FQNNGV. The CDR3 extends over 14 amino acids. Trimming stripped 4 bases from V and 9 bases from J, with 13 bases between. This CDR3 reads CASSSITGFSPLHF. In DNA form, the CDR3 reads TGTGCCAGCAGCTCAATCACAGGGTTTTCACCCCTCCACTTT.

A single count supports this clone. The chain carries TRBV7-2 and TRBJ2-7; 7 nucleotides agree with TRBD2. The V segment lost 5 bases and the J segment 2 bases; nucleotides outside the gene matches: 15. The germline V gene has CDR1 SGHTA and CDR2 FQGNSA. CDR3 size: 17 residues. CDR3 sequence (DNA): TGTGCCAGCAGCGGGGGGGTAGCGTCTCCCAGCCCCTACGAGCAGTACTTC. This gives the protein CASSGGVASPSPYEQYF.

V gene TRBV4-3 combines with J gene TRBJ2-7, with D possibly matching TRBD1 (5 bases). CDR3 length: 16 residues. Germline CDR1 reads LGHNA; CDR2 reads YSLEER. The V end lost 0 bases, the J end lost 3 bases, and 15 bases lay between the germline ends. CDR3 residues: CASSQDFTDMNYEQYF. The CDR3 bases are TGCGCCAGCAGCCAAGATTTCACGGACATGAACTACGAGCAGTACTTC.

In nucleotides, the CDR3 is TGTGCCTGGCCGCTAGCCGGGGGTGAGCAGTTCTTC. This gives the protein CAWPLAGGEQFF. The chain combines TRBV30 with TRBJ2-1; a weak D match, TRBD2 (6 bases). Per the germline V gene, CDR1 is GTSNPN and CDR2 is SVGIG (reference sequence). The CDR3 sequence is 12 residues long. Trimming took 5 bases from V and 9 from J, leaving 14 bases between them.

The V gene is TRBV27, the J gene TRBJ1-4, with a weak D call TRBD1 (6 bases). Germline CDR1 reads MNHEY; CDR2 reads SMNVEV (reference sequence). The CDR3 consists of 15 residues. The DNA for the CDR3 is TGTGTCCAGCGGGGGGCTAGGGTAACTAATGAAAAACTGTTTTTT. It encodes CVQRGARVTNEKLFF.

This chain connects TRBV5-1 to TRBJ1-6; TRBD1 might be the D (6 bases). CDR1 and CDR2 (germline): SGHRS, YFSETQ. Trimming pared 4 bases from V and 13 bases from J, leaving 24 bases between. This CDR3 is built from 16 residues. The CDR3 coding sequence is TGCGCCAGCAGCCTCCGGGCAGGACAGAGACTTTCCCCCCTCCACTTT. Its translation is CASSLRAGQRLSPLHF.

This chain joins TRBV3-1 (or the pseudogene TRBV3-2) and TRBJ1-2; D unresolved. This CDR3 is built from 13 residues. Germline CDR1 reads LGHDT; CDR2 reads YNNKEL (reference sequence). Trimming stripped 2 bases from V and 8 bases from J, with 12 bases between. The CDR3 sequence is CASSQMLVEGYTF. The DNA for the CDR3 is TGTGCCAGCAGCCAAATGTTAGTCGAGGGCTACACCTTC.

V and J are TRBV19 and TRBJ1-2; the match to TRBD1 covers 7 bases. Germline trimming cut 5 bases from V and 7 bases from J; bases unmatched to any gene: 16. The CDR3 extends over 16 amino acids. Germline loops: CDR1 LNHDA, CDR2 SQIVND (reference sequence). Here the CDR3 DNA reads TGTGCCAGTAGTCCGGCCACCCGGACAGGTAGTTCTGGCTACACCTTC. This gives the protein CASSPATRTGSSGYTF.

V usage is TRBV19 and J usage is TRBJ1-1; TRBD1 is a possible D gene (5 bases). The CDR3 is made up of 13 amino acids. From germline, CDR1 is LNHDA and CDR2 SQIVND (reference sequence). The V end lost 7 bases, the J end lost 4 bases, and 13 bases lay between the germline ends. The CDR3 spells CASTIPGITEAFF. The CDR3 DNA reads as TGTGCCAGTACCATCCCAGGGATCACTGAAGCTTTCTTT.

The genes are TRBV6-1 and TRBJ1-5; D might be TRBD1 (6 bases). The CDR3 has 15 residues. CDR1 is MNHNS and CDR2 is SASEGT in the germline V gene. Trimming stripped 2 bases from V and 4 bases from J, with 12 bases between. CDR3 sequence: CASSEFRGWNQPQHF. The DNA of the CDR3 is TGTGCCAGCAGTGAATTCAGGGGCTGGAATCAGCCCCAGCATTTT.

The rearrangement joins TRBV15 to TRBJ1-4; D unresolved. The V gene lost 2 bases and the J gene lost 6 bases, with 16 bases spanning the gap. The CDR3 has 16 amino acids. Per germline, CDR1 LNHNV and CDR2 YYDKDF (reference sequence). Written as DNA, the CDR3 is TGTGCCACCAGCAGACCATTGCCGACATTGGATGAAAAACTGTTTTTT. Its translation: CATSRPLPTLDEKLFF.

V and J are TRBV10-2 and TRBJ1-1; 7 bases fit TRBD1. The length of the CDR3 is 15 residues. Germline lookup yields CDR1 WSHSY and CDR2 SAAADI. V shed 5 bases and J 4 bases; nucleotides not matched to a gene: 10. Written as DNA, the CDR3 is TGCGCCAGCAGTAAATGGGGGGACAGAGCCACTGAAGCTTTCTTT. Amino acid sequence: CASSKWGDRATEAFF.

This clone was observed a single time. The V call is TRBV9, the J call TRBJ2-5, with TRBD2 as a possible D gene (5 bases). Germline values: CDR1 SGDLS, CDR2 YYNGEE. Between the trimmed V and J ends, which lost 3 bases and 5 bases, there was a span of 8 bases. This CDR3 has 12 amino acids. Here the CDR3 DNA reads TGTGCCAGCAGCGGACCGGGGGAGACCCAGTACTTC. Protein product: CASSGPGETQYF.

The chain links TRBV7-6 to TRBJ1-6; D is ambiguous. The CDR3 loop spans 16 amino acids. Trimming took off 1 base at V and 0 bases at J, with 7 bases between the two ends. Germline V gene sequence: CDR1 SGHVS, CDR2 FNYEAQ. The CDR3 DNA reads as TGTGCCAGCAGCTTAGGCAGGCACTCCTATAATTCACCCCTCCACTTT. As protein: CASSLGRHSYNSPLHF.

V is TRBV19 and J is TRBJ2-7; the D gene is possibly TRBD1 (6 bases). From germline, CDR1 is LNHDA and CDR2 SQIVND (reference sequence). The ends were cut back, 7 bases at V and 3 bases at J, with 19 bases in the middle. The CDR3 is 15 residues long. The CDR3 protein is CASTSTGPGDYEQYF. In nucleotides, the CDR3 is TGTGCCAGTACCTCGACAGGACCGGGCGACTACGAGCAGTACTTC.

This chain links TRBV2 with TRBJ2-1, with D unresolved. Germline V gene data show CDR1 as SNHLY and CDR2 as FYNNEI. This CDR3 comprises 13 residues. V was trimmed by 4 bases and J by 7 bases, leaving 11 bases between them. For the CDR3, the DNA is TGTGCCAGCAGTGGGGCCAATGGGAATGAGCAGTTCTTC. Its translation is CASSGANGNEQFF.

This chain links TRBV12-3 or TRBV12-4 with TRBJ2-1; 7 bases map to TRBD2. CDR3 length equals 13 residues. V lost 5 bases to trimming and J lost 5 bases; unmatched junction nucleotides: 3. CDR3 in DNA: TGTGCCAGCAGTCCCGCGGGAGACAATGAGCAGTTCTTC. It codes for CASSPAGDNEQFF.

The chain links TRBV4-3 to TRBJ1-2; D is unresolved. The V gene lost 1 base and the J gene lost 3 bases, with 6 bases spanning the gap. The CDR3 sequence is 13 residues long. Germline V gene lookup returns CDR1 LGHNA and CDR2 YSLEER. The CDR3 DNA reads TGCGCCAGCAGCCAAGTCTCAGACTATGGCTACACCTTC. It is translated as CASSQVSDYGYTF.

This clone is a singleton in its sample. The chain joins TRBV10-3 to TRBJ1-2, with 9 bases aligning to TRBD1. Per germline, CDR1 ENHRY and CDR2 SYGVKD. Trimming removed 9 bases from V and 7 bases from J; junction bases left unmatched: 18. The CDR3 covers 16 residues. Here the CDR3 reads CAMGDRAEGRSGGYTF. The CDR3 bases are TGTGCCATGGGGGACAGGGCAGAAGGTAGAAGCGGTGGCTACACCTTC.

The gene calls are TRBV3-1 (or the pseudogene TRBV3-2) and TRBJ2-1; 12 nucleotides match TRBD2. The CDR3 has 15 amino acids. V shed 1 base, J shed 6 bases, and the junction held 1 base outside the gene matches. The germline V gene encodes CDR1 LGHDT and CDR2 YNNKEL (reference sequence). The CDR3 nucleotides read TGTGCCAGCAGCCAAGCTAGCGGGGGGGCCAATGAGCAGTTCTTC. Residues: CASSQASGGANEQFF.

The V gene is TRBV25-1, the J gene TRBJ2-2, with a tentative D call TRBD1 (5 bases). This CDR3 is 15 amino acids long. The V end lost 1 base, the J end lost 7 bases, and 13 bases lay between the germline ends. Germline CDR1 and CDR2: MGHDK and SYGVNS. The CDR3 coding sequence is TGTGCCAGCAGTGAATCTAGGCAGGGTGGCGGGGAGCTGTTTTTT. Its translation: CASSESRQGGGELFF.

The chain has TRBV5-1 and TRBJ2-3, with D possibly TRBD1 on 5 matching bases. The CDR3 spans 14 residues. V lost 0 bases to trimming and J lost 3 bases, with 8 bases between them. Germline CDR1 and CDR2: SGHRS and YFSETQ. The CDR3 DNA is TGCGCCAGCAGCTTGGATCAGGGAACAGATACGCAGTATTTT. Translating it yields CASSLDQGTDTQYF. Together with reference TRBV5-1 and TRBJ2-3, the CDR3 gives the full variable domain: KAGVTQTPRYLIKTRGQQVTLSCSPISGHRSVSWYQQTPGQGLQFLFEYFSETQRNKGNFPGRFSGRQFSNSRSEMNVSTLELGDSALYLCASSLDQGTDTQYFGPGTRLTVL.

This sequence joins TRBV9 and TRBJ2-7; 10 nucleotides agree with TRBD1. CDR3 length: 15 amino acids. Germline trimming cut 4 bases from V and 3 bases from J; bases unmatched to any gene: 7. Germline CDR1 is SGDLS and CDR2 is YYNGEE. CDR3 nucleotides: TGTGCCAGCAGCCTCCAGGACAGGGGGAACTACGAGCAGTACTTC. Protein product: CASSLQDRGNYEQYF.

There are a few counts of this clone. The genes are TRBV4-1 and TRBJ2-7, with TRBD2 matching 15 bases. The CDR3 covers 17 residues. The V and J ends lost 1 base and 7 bases, in that order; junction bases with no gene match: 8. Looked up from germline, CDR1 is MGHRA and CDR2 is YSYEKL. The CDR3, as DNA: TGCGCCAGCAGCCAAGGAGGACTAGCGGGGGGGCGTCGGGAGCAGTACTTC. Residues: CASSQGGLAGGRREQYF.

A single count supports this clone. V and J are TRBV11-2 and TRBJ1-4; 10 positions agree with TRBD1. CDR3 size: 15 residues. CDR1 is SGHAT and CDR2 is FQNNGV in the germline V gene. The J segment lost 7 bases and the V segment lost 3 bases, leaving 5 bases of the junction unmatched. The DNA for the CDR3 is TGTGCCAGCAGCTTGGGGCGGACAGGGGGTGAAAAACTGTTTTTT. Translation: CASSLGRTGGEKLFF. The full variable domain, its missing parts supplied by reference TRBV11-2 and TRBJ1-4, is EAGVAQSPRYKIIEKRQSVAFWCNPISGHATLYWYQQILGQGPKLLIQFQNNGVVDDSQLPKDRFSAERLKGVDSTLKIQPAKLEDSAVYLCASSLGRTGGEKLFFGSGTQLSVL.

V usage is TRBV19 and J usage is TRBJ2-2, with D possibly matching TRBD1 (6 bases). With 7 bases removed from V and 5 bases from J, the gap between germline ends came to 14 bases. This CDR3 comprises 14 residues. Germline loops: CDR1 LNHDA, CDR2 SQIVND (reference sequence). In DNA, the CDR3 is TGTGCCAGTACTTTTCAGAGGGGGACCGGGGAGCTGTTTTTT. Translated, it gives CASTFQRGTGELFF.

The gene calls are TRBV11-2 and TRBJ2-3, with D tentatively TRBD2 (6 bases). The CDR3 has 16 amino acids. Deletions cut 3 bases from V and 0 bases from J, with 13 bases between. The germline gives CDR1 SGHAT, CDR2 FQNNGV. CDR3 region: CASSFVRDSSTDTQYF. The CDR3 DNA is TGTGCCAGCAGCTTCGTAAGGGACTCTAGCACAGATACGCAGTATTTT.